This T cell receptor beta chain was sequenced for a study of identical twins. The table lists this clonotype with many counts. TCRdb re-called the 5' RACE reads with MiXCR, one entry per CDR3 protein. The sample yields 200,000 or so distinct CDR3 sequences, around 6.8% seen once. V was pared by 5 bases and J by 0 bases, with 17 bases between. Germline CDR1 reads MDHEN; CDR2 reads SYDVKM. This CDR3 is 18 amino acids long. These data were likewise used in another study, on yellow fever vaccine responses in identical twins.

The chain uses TRBV28 and TRBJ2-6; D unresolved. The sequencing input was memory (CD45RO+) T cells sorted from blood. This clonotype was sampled from a woman aged 18-30 years in good health. CDR3: CASSPPGRPISGANVLTF. CDR3 DNA sequence: TGTGCCAGCAGTCCCCCGGGCAGGCCAATCTCTGGGGCCAACGTCCTGACTTTC.